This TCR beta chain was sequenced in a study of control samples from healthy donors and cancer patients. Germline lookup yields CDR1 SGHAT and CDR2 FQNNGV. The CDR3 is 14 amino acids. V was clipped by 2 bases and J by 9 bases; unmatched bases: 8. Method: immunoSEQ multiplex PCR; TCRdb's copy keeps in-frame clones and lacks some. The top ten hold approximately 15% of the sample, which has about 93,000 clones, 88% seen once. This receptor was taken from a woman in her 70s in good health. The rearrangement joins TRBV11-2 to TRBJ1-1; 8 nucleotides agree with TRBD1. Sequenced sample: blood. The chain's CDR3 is CASSLSDRVGKAFF. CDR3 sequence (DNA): TGTGCCAGCAGCTTATCGGACAGGGTGGGGAAAGCTTTCTTT.